These 28 T cell receptor beta chains came from one sample sequenced in a study of OX40 agonist ivuxolimab in advanced cancers. This table comes from immunoSEQ multiplex PCR, and its TCRdb copy is limited to in-frame clones, with some not included. This table has 62,000 or so clones, around four fifths appearing once. Here the sequenced sample was CD4+ or CD8+ T cells sorted from blood, taken in a trial of the OX40 agonist ivuxolimab. The receptor set was obtained from an adult with an advanced solid tumor such as melanoma, head and neck, liver or kidney cancer.

V gene TRBV23-1 combines with J gene TRBJ2-7, with D tentatively TRBD1 (5 bases). TRBV23-1 is annotated as an ORF whose role is uncertain. The CDR3 is 14 amino acids. Trimming cost V 10 bases and J 2 bases, with 18 bases left between them. The CDR3 loop is CANLRGREPYEQYF. CDR3 nucleotide sequence: TGCGCCAACCTTAGGGGCAGGGAACCCTACGAGCAGTACTTC.

The rearrangement joins TRBV5-1 to TRBJ1-5; tentatively, D is TRBD1 (5 bases). The germline CDR1 and CDR2 sequences are SGHRS and YFSETQ. V was clipped by 1 base and J by 7 bases, with 15 bases between them. The CDR3 is 15 residues long. CDR3 protein: CASSLLGGEDQPQHF. The CDR3, as DNA: TGCGCCAGCAGCTTGTTGGGGGGGGAAGACCAGCCCCAGCATTTT. The full variable domain, rest sourced from reference TRBV5-1 and TRBJ1-5, is KAGVTQTPRYLIKTRGQQVTLSCSPISGHRSVSWYQQTPGQGLQFLFEYFSETQRNKGNFPGRFSGRQFSNSRSEMNVSTLELGDSALYLCASSLLGGEDQPQHFGDGTRLSIL.

The V call is TRBV5-1, the J call TRBJ1-1; D remains unclear. Between the trimmed V and J ends, which lost 2 bases and 1 base, there was a span of 9 bases. The CDR3 is made up of 14 amino acids. Germline CDR1 reads SGHRS; CDR2 reads YFSETQ. CDR3 in DNA: TGCGCCAGCAGCTTTAGTTTCCCGAACACTGAAGCTTTCTTT. This translates into CASSFSFPNTEAFF.

This sequence joins TRBV18 and TRBJ1-5, with D tentatively TRBD1 (6 bases). Trimming took 5 bases from V and 1 from J, leaving 15 bases between them. In germline, CDR1 is KGHSH, CDR2 LQKENI. The CDR3 length is 16 residues. CDR3 protein: CASSLTGYPSNQPQHF. As DNA, the CDR3 is TGTGCCAGCTCATTGACAGGTTACCCCAGCAATCAGCCCCAGCATTTT. Full variable domain (remainder filled in from reference TRBV18 and TRBJ1-5): NAGVMQNPRHLVRRRGQEARLRCSPMKGHSHVYWYRQLPEEGLKFMVYLQKENIIDESGMPKERFSAEFPKEGPSILRIQQVVRGDSAAYFCASSLTGYPSNQPQHFGDGTRLSIL.

The chain recombines TRBV11-1 with TRBJ2-1; 7 bases are a match to TRBD1. The trim removed 1 base at V and 0 bases at J, leaving 3 bases unmatched. Per germline, CDR1 SGHAT and CDR2 FQDESV (reference sequence). The CDR3 is 16 amino acids. The CDR3, as DNA: TGTGCCAGCAGCTTAGTTAGGGGGCGCTCCTACAATGAGCAGTTCTTC. It encodes CASSLVRGRSYNEQFF.

This clone was counted a few times. The V call is TRBV7-9, the J call TRBJ2-5; D could derive from TRBD1 or TRBD2 (6 bases each). The V and J ends lost 2 bases and 5 bases respectively, with 18 bases between them. CDR1 is SEHNR, CDR2 FQNEAQ, per germline (reference sequence). This CDR3 spans 16 amino acids. DNA of the CDR3: TGTGCCAGCAGCTTATTGATGGGGGGCGCCCCGGAGACCCAGTACTTC. Protein product: CASSLLMGGAPETQYF.

J is TRBJ1-6 and V is TRBV14; D is possibly TRBD1 (6 bases). The CDR3 loop spans 17 amino acids. Germline CDR1 SGHDN, CDR2 FVKESK. Trimming took 1 base from V and 0 from J, leaving 10 bases between them. Here the CDR3 reads CASSQGWTASYNSPLHF. CDR3 DNA sequence: TGTGCCAGCAGCCAAGGCTGGACAGCCTCCTATAATTCACCCCTCCACTTT.

V and J are TRBV27 and TRBJ2-7; tentative D call: TRBD2 (6 bases). Germline V gene lookup returns CDR1 MNHEY and CDR2 SMNVEV (reference sequence). Deletions cut 8 bases from V and 6 bases from J, with 14 bases between. CDR3 length equals 12 residues. The CDR3 DNA follows: TGTGCCAGCGGGACTTTCAGAACCGAGCAGTACTTC. Translating gives CASGTFRTEQYF.

The rearrangement joins TRBV18 to TRBJ1-1, with D tentatively TRBD1 (6 bases). Trimming left V 4 bases short and J 4 bases short, with 13 bases between. This CDR3 is 14 amino acids long. Germline V gives CDR1 KGHSH, CDR2 LQKENI. CDR3 loop: CASSQGQRGTEAFF. CDR3 DNA sequence: TGTGCCAGCTCACAAGGACAGCGGGGCACTGAAGCTTTCTTT.

This clone occurred a few times. The chain carries TRBV4-2 and TRBJ2-4, with a possible D match to TRBD2 (6 bases). Germline V CDR1 and CDR2: LGHNA, YNFKEQ. V lost 2 bases to trimming and J lost 0 bases, with 8 bases between them. This CDR3 is built from 15 residues. CDR3 DNA: TGTGCCAGCAGCCAACCGGGACTAGCCAAAAACATTCAGTACTTC. Its protein product is CASSQPGLAKNIQYF.

The V and J genes are TRBV14 and TRBJ2-2; no definite D call. CDR3 length equals 16 residues. The V gene's germline CDR1 is SGHDN and CDR2 FVKESK. With 4 bases removed from V and 4 bases from J, the gap between germline ends came to 16 bases. The CDR3 reads CASSPIGGQLTGELFF. In DNA form, the CDR3 reads TGTGCCAGCAGCCCTATAGGTGGCCAACTCACCGGGGAGCTGTTTTTT.

This chain connects TRBV7-9 to TRBJ1-4; 8 nucleotides line up with TRBD1. The germline V gene has CDR1 SEHNR and CDR2 FQNEAQ (reference sequence). The length of the CDR3 is 14 residues. With V trimmed by 5 bases and J by 7 bases, 6 bases remained unmatched. CDR3 coding DNA: TGTGCCAGCAGCGAGGCAGGGGGCGTTGAAAAACTGTTTTTT. As protein: CASSEAGGVEKLFF. The complete variable domain, with remaining parts taken from reference TRBV7-9 and TRBJ1-4, reads DTGVSQNPRHKITKRGQNVTFRCDPISEHNRLYWYRQTLGQGPEFLTYFQNEAQLEKSRLLSDRFSAERPKGSFSTLEIQRTEQGDSAMYLCASSEAGGVEKLFFGSGTQLSVL.

The V call is TRBV19, the J call TRBJ2-2; D is possibly TRBD1 (5 bases). Germline V gene lookup returns CDR1 LNHDA and CDR2 SQIVND (reference sequence). The CDR3 extends over 15 amino acids. V was shortened by 4 bases and J by 0 bases, with 9 bases between the two germline ends. As DNA, the CDR3 is TGTGCCAGTAGTAATCGCAGGGCGAACACCGGGGAGCTGTTTTTT. As protein: CASSNRRANTGELFF.

This clone was found a few times. This chain links TRBV7-9 with TRBJ1-2; no definite D call. This CDR3 region has 14 residues. Trimming removed 4 bases at V and 7 bases at J, with 16 bases between. Germline CDR1 is SEHNR and CDR2 is FQNEAQ (reference sequence). The CDR3 DNA is TGTGCCAGCAGCTCCGGTGAGGGCTCGGGTGGCTACACCTTC. This translates into CASSSGEGSGGYTF.

V and J are TRBV29-1 and TRBJ1-3; D uncertain. The V end lost 5 bases, the J end lost 0 bases, and 14 bases lay between the germline ends. This CDR3 is 15 amino acids long. CDR1 and CDR2 (germline): SQVTM, ANQGSEA. The CDR3 reads CSVLEGSNSGNTIYF. CDR3 bases: TGCAGCGTTTTGGAAGGCAGTAACTCTGGAAACACCATATATTTT.

This clone was recorded a few times. V usage is TRBV19 and J usage is TRBJ1-6; no clear D. Per the germline V gene, CDR1 is LNHDA and CDR2 is SQIVND (reference sequence). The CDR3 contains 14 residues. V was cut by 3 bases and J by 9 bases, with 12 bases left in between. CDR3 nucleotide sequence: TGTGCCAGTAGTATTGTAGCAAAAACTTCACCCCTCCACTTT. Translating it yields CASSIVAKTSPLHF.

This clone was counted only a few times. The rearrangement links TRBV18 to TRBJ1-2; no reliable D call. The V gene's germline CDR1 is KGHSH and CDR2 LQKENI. The CDR3 consists of 16 residues. With 3 bases removed from V and 6 bases from J, the gap between germline ends came to 20 bases. CDR3 sequence: CASSPSAVGFEDGYTF. CDR3 sequence (DNA): TGTGCCAGCTCACCGAGCGCAGTGGGTTTTGAAGATGGCTACACCTTC. Using reference TRBV18 and TRBJ1-2 for the parts outside the CDR3, the full variable domain is NAGVMQNPRHLVRRRGQEARLRCSPMKGHSHVYWYRQLPEEGLKFMVYLQKENIIDESGMPKERFSAEFPKEGPSILRIQQVVRGDSAAYFCASSPSAVGFEDGYTFGSGTRLTVV.

V is TRBV6-1 and J is TRBJ2-7, with TRBD2 identical over 10 bases. Germline CDR1 is MNHNS and CDR2 is SASEGT. The CDR3 is 15 residues long. V lost 4 bases and J lost 3; bases outside the gene matches: 6. The CDR3 DNA is TGTGCCAGCAGTGTCCCTAGCGGGAGCTTCTACGAGCAGTACTTC. Its translation: CASSVPSGSFYEQYF.

The chain recombines TRBV6-5 with TRBJ1-1, with TRBD1 identical over 8 bases. Germline assignment: CDR1 MNHEY and CDR2 SVGAGI. With 6 bases clipped from V and 1 base from J, the junction kept 7 bases outside the gene matches. This CDR3 is 15 amino acids long. Here the CDR3 DNA reads TGTGCCAGCAGACAACAGGGGGTCCGGAACACTGAAGCTTTCTTT. Translation gives CASRQQGVRNTEAFF.

The chain recombines TRBV10-3 with TRBJ2-7, with D perhaps TRBD1 (6 bases). With 3 bases removed from V and 2 bases from J, the gap between germline ends came to 11 bases. CDR1 and CDR2 from the germline V gene are ENHRY and SYGVKD. This CDR3 is built from 14 residues. This CDR3 reads CAISEFPGAYEQYF. DNA for the CDR3: TGTGCCATCAGTGAATTCCCAGGGGCCTACGAGCAGTACTTC.

The chain carries TRBV11-3 and TRBJ2-5; TRBD1 aligns across 7 bases. J gave up 0 bases and V 3 bases, and 4 bases lay outside the gene matches. CDR3 length: 15 amino acids. Germline V gives CDR1 SGHNT, CDR2 YENEEA. The CDR3 bases are TGTGCCAGCAGCTTCGGACAGGCGGACCAAGAGACCCAGTACTTC. Protein product: CASSFGQADQETQYF.

CDR3 DNA: TGCGCCAGCAGCCAAGATTGGACAGGGGGCATATCTGGGGCCAACGTCCTGACTTTC. Amino acids: CASSQDWTGGISGANVLTF. The chain joins TRBV4-3 to TRBJ2-6; 11 bases are a match to TRBD1. Per the germline V gene, CDR1 is LGHNA and CDR2 is YSLEER. V shed 0 bases and J 1 base; nucleotides not matched to a gene: 5. The CDR3 sequence is 19 residues long.

The chain has TRBV11-2 and TRBJ2-1; D is possibly TRBD2 (7 bases). The CDR3 runs to 16 residues. Germline values: CDR1 SGHAT, CDR2 FQNNGV. The V end lost 5 bases, the J end lost 8 bases, and 22 bases lay between the germline ends. The CDR3 DNA sequence: TGTGCCAGCAGCCCCGGCAACGGGGGGACAAAGGATGAGCAGTTCTTC. This encodes CASSPGNGGTKDEQFF.

V gene TRBV7-2 combines with J gene TRBJ1-2; the D is unclear. V shed 5 bases and J shed 6 bases, with 19 bases lying between them. From germline, CDR1 is SGHTA and CDR2 FQGNSA. This CDR3 spans 15 amino acids. This CDR3 is CASSTSYEWKHGYTF. The CDR3 DNA reads as TGTGCCAGCAGCACATCATACGAGTGGAAGCATGGCTACACCTTC.

V usage is TRBV7-2 and J usage is TRBJ2-3; D uncertain. Trimming left V 7 bases short and J 0 bases short, with 14 bases between. This CDR3 has 15 amino acids. Germline assignment: CDR1 SGHTA and CDR2 FQGNSA. The CDR3 loop reads CASTNPDRSTDTQYF. The CDR3 nucleotides are TGTGCCAGCACTAACCCCGACCGTAGCACAGATACGCAGTATTTT. The entire variable domain, with the rest obtained from reference TRBV7-2 and TRBJ2-3, is as follows: GAGVSQSPSNKVTEKGKDVELRCDPISGHTALYWYRQSLGQGLEFLIYFQGNSAPDKSGLPSDRFSAERTGGSVSTLTIQRTQQEDSAVYLCASTNPDRSTDTQYFGPGTRLTVL.

In its sample, this clone was seen a few times. The chain combines TRBV4-3 with TRBJ2-3; TRBD1 matches at 9 bases. Trimming cost V 4 bases and J 2 bases; bases outside gene matches: 4. The CDR3 is made up of 15 amino acids. Germline V gene sequence: CDR1 LGHNA, CDR2 YSLEER. CDR3 in DNA: TGCGCCAGCAGCCCCGGGACAGGGTACACAGATACGCAGTATTTT. Amino acids: CASSPGTGYTDTQYF.

To note about this clone: An end of the junction does not agree with germline; a read error may underlie this. J is TRBJ2-1 and V is TRBV5-1; tentatively, D is TRBD1 (6 bases). In germline, CDR1 is SGHRS, CDR2 YFSETQ. The CDR3 runs 12 residues. The CDR3 coding sequence is TGCGCCAGCAGGTTGGACAGTTTGGGGCAGTTCTTC. Translating gives CASRLDSLGQFF.

This rearrangement joins TRBV19 to TRBJ2-2, with a tentative D call TRBD2 (5 bases). Trimming removed 3 bases from V and 6 bases from J, with 11 bases in between. Looked up from germline, CDR1 is LNHDA and CDR2 is SQIVND (reference sequence). CDR3 length equals 14 residues. CDR3: CASSILGVAGELFF. DNA of the CDR3: TGTGCCAGTAGTATTCTCGGGGTGGCCGGGGAGCTGTTTTTT.